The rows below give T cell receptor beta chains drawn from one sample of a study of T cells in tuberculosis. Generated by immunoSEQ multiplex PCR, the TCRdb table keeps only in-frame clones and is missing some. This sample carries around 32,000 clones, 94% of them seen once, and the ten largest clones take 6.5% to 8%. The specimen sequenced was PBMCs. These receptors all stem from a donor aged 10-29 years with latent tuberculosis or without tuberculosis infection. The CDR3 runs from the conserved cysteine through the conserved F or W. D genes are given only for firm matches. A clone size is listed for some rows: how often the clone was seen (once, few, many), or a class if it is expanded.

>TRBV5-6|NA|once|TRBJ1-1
CASSRRISAGTEAFF
TGTGCCAGCAGCCGTCGGATCTCTGCGGGCACTGAAGCTTTCTTT
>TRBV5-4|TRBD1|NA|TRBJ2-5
CASSFRQGQETQYF
TGTGCCAGCAGCTTCCGACAGGGCCAAGAGACCCAGTACTTC
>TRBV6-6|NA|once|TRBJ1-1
CASSFPQGHTEAFF
TGTGCCAGCAGTTTCCCACAGGGACACACTGAAGCTTTCTTT
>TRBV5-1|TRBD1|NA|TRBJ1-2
CASSPGTGWAGYTF
TGCGCCAGCAGCCCTGGGACAGGGTGGGCTGGCTACACCTTC
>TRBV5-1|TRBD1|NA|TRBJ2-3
CASSPHDRGLTDTQYF
TGCGCCAGCAGCCCTCATGACAGGGGGCTGACAGATACGCAGTATTTT
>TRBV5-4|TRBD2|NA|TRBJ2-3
CASSPGTSGRWASLTDTQYF
TGTGCCAGCAGCCCCGGGACTAGCGGGAGGTGGGCAAGTCTCACAGATACGCAGTATTTT
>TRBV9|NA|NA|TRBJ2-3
CASSVHAVRGGDTQYF
TGTGCCAGCAGCGTCCACGCGGTGAGAGGGGGAGATACGCAGTATTTT
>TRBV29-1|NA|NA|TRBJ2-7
CSVSAGSGVTYEQYF
TGCAGCGTCTCCGCGGGTAGCGGAGTGACCTACGAGCAGTACTTC
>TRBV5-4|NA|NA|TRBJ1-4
CASSLGRYTNEKLFF
TGTGCCAGCAGCTTGGGGCGGTATACTAATGAAAAACTGTTTTTT
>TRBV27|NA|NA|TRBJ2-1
CASSLLGSSYNEQFF
TGTGCCAGCAGTTTACTGGGGAGCTCCTACAATGAGCAGTTCTTC
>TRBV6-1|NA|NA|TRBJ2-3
CASSPPGRDTQYF
TGTGCCAGCAGTCCCCCGGGGAGGGATACGCAGTATTTT
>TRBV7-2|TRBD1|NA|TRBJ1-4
CASSSQTGVNEKLFF
TGTGCCAGCAGCTCCCAGACAGGGGTTAATGAAAAACTGTTTTTT
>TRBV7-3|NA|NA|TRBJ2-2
CASSRTHTGELFF
TGTGCCAGCAGCCGAACTCATACCGGGGAGCTGTTTTTT
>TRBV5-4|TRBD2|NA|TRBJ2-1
CACRTSGPYNEQFF
TGTGCCTGTCGGACTAGCGGACCCTACAATGAGCAGTTCTTC
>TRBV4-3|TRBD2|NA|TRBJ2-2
CASSLRLAGAGELFF
TGCGCCAGCAGCCTACGCCTAGCGGGAGCCGGGGAGCTGTTTTTT
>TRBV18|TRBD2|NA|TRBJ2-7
CASSLGLAGSEQYF
TGTGCCAGCTCATTGGGACTAGCGGGATCCGAGCAGTACTTC
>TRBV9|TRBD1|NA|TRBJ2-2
CASSIQGAGGELFF
TGTGCCAGCAGCATCCAGGGGGCGGGTGGGGAGCTGTTTTTT
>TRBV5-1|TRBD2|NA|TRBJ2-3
CASSSGTSGYFNTQYF
TGCGCCAGCAGCTCGGGGACTAGCGGGTATTTTAATACGCAGTATTTT